This entry is about one T cell receptor (beta chain). The use of genomic DNA as template underpinned the TCR beta VDJ and CDR3 profiling. TCRdb called the reads again in MiXCR, with one record for every CDR3 protein. The data hold 95,000 to 150,000 distinct CDR3 sequences, with over 55% observed a single time. The data belong to a study of CD8+CD57+ T cells in acquired aplastic anemia. Trimming took 8 bases from V and 5 from J, leaving 9 bases between them. The CDR3 totals 11 residues. CDR1 is ENHRY, CDR2 SYGVKD, per germline. Sequencing was done on patients that had shown CD8+CD57+ cell expansion by flow cytometry.

The chain couples TRBV10-3 to TRBJ2-5; the D is unclear. Sequencing was done on a sample of sorted CD4+, CD8+, or CD8+CD57+ T cells (not recorded which) from PBMCs. This receptor was identified in a human donor with aplastic anemia. CDR3 in amino acids: CAIGLEETQYF. In DNA, the CDR3 is TGTGCCATCGGCCTAGAGGAGACCCAGTACTTC.